A selection of T cell receptor beta chains follows, all from one sample in a study of long-term antiretroviral therapy in people with HIV. Libraries were prepared by immunoSEQ multiplex PCR; TCRdb keeps only in-frame clonotypes and omits some of them. The sample consists of fewer than 35,000 clones, 78% of them appearing once. The source material was unsorted PBMCs, sampled 3.1 years after starting antiretroviral therapy. The origin of the receptors is a woman between 50 and 59 years old with HIV. Both conserved end residues are part of each CDR3. D genes are given only for firm matches. Clone size appears in some rows only: once, few, many, or a class for an expanded clone.

D gene	J gene	V gene	clone size	CDR3 DNA	CDR3 protein
.	TRBJ2-1	TRBV27	.	TGTGCCAGCAGTTTTAGAGGGGGGGCCTACAATGAGCAGTTCTTC	CASSFRGGAYNEQFF
.	TRBJ2-1	TRBV27	.	TGTGCCAGCAGTTTATCATGGGGGGCTACCTACAATGAGCAGTTCTTC	CASSLSWGATYNEQFF
TRBD2	TRBJ2-1	TRBV2	.	TGTGCCAGCGGAAGCCTAGCGGGGGGTCTATACAATGAGCAGTTCTTC	CASGSLAGGLYNEQFF
.	TRBJ1-1	TRBV12-5	.	TGTGCTAGTGGTTTGAGGGAGAGGACTGAAGCTTTCTTT	CASGLRERTEAFF
.	TRBJ2-1	TRBV6-5	.	TGTGCCAGCAGTTACTACAGCAGCTCCTACAATGAGCAGTTCTTC	CASSYYSSSYNEQFF
.	TRBJ1-3	TRBV6-1	few	TGTGCCAGCAGTGAAATCGCGGACTTATCGGGAAACACCATATATTTT	CASSEIADLSGNTIYF
.	TRBJ2-3	TRBV7-3	.	TGTGCCAGCAGTCTCACAGGCTATAGCACAGATACGCAGTATTTT	CASSLTGYSTDTQYF
.	TRBJ1-4	TRBV18	.	TGTGCCAGCTCATCCGCATTCCGTAATAATGAAAAACTGTTTTTT	CASSSAFRNNEKLFF
TRBD2	TRBJ2-1	TRBV5-6	.	TGTGCCAGCAGCTTGTTCGGGGGGGCCGAAAATGAGCAGTTCTTC	CASSLFGGAENEQFF
.	TRBJ1-5	TRBV5-1	few	TGCGCCAGCAGCTTGCAGGGAGGCAATCAGCCCCAGCATTTT	CASSLQGGNQPQHF
.	TRBJ1-5	TRBV30	.	TGTGCCTGGAATTTCCCGACCACCGATCAGCCCCAGCATTTT	CAWNFPTTDQPQHF
.	TRBJ2-3	TRBV19	.	TGTGCCAGTAGCGTGACCTGGGATACGCAGTATTTT	CASSVTWDTQYF
.	TRBJ1-1	TRBV19	.	TGTGCCAGTAGTGGAAGAAGGAGGAACACTGAAGCTTTCTTT	CASSGRRRNTEAFF
.	TRBJ2-3	TRBV7-2	.	TGTGCCAGCAGCTTTCGGGAGAGGGGTAGCGGTACGCAGTATTTT	CASSFRERGSGTQYF
.	TRBJ1-5	TRBV19	.	TGTGCCAGTAGTATAGTTGGACAGAGCAATCAGCCCCAGCATTTT	CASSIVGQSNQPQHF
.	TRBJ2-2	TRBV5-8	.	TGTGCCAGCGCCCAGGGGGACTCAGTCTTCGGGGAGCTGTTTTTT	CASAQGDSVFGELFF
.	TRBJ1-2	TRBV9	.	TGTGCCAGCAGCGTAGGAGGCGGCAACTATGGCTACACCTTC	CASSVGGGNYGYTF
TRBD1	TRBJ2-1	TRBV25-1	.	TGTGCCAGCAGTTCTCAGGGGGAAGAGCAGTTCTTC	CASSSQGEEQFF
.	TRBJ1-5	TRBV18	.	TGTGCCAGCTCACCAAACCTTAGCAATCAGCCCCAGCATTTT	CASSPNLSNQPQHF
.	TRBJ1-2	TRBV30	.	TGTGCCTGGAGTGTACTTACAGGAGATGGCTACACCTTC	CAWSVLTGDGYTF
.	TRBJ1-4	TRBV6-5	.	TGTGCCAGCAGTTACTCGAATGGTGAAAAACTGTTTTTT	CASSYSNGEKLFF
TRBD1	TRBJ1-2	TRBV9	once	TGTGCCAGCAGCGTAGACATAGTCGGACAGGGAGATGGCTACACCTTC	CASSVDIVGQGDGYTF
.	TRBJ2-5	TRBV6-5	.	TGTGCCAGCAAGGTGACGGGGGCCCTTCAAGAGACCCAGTACTTC	CASKVTGALQETQYF
.	TRBJ2-5	TRBV2	.	TGTGCCAGCAGTGACCCACCAGGGGAGACCCAGTACTTC	CASSDPPGETQYF
.	TRBJ1-3	TRBV5-6	.	TGTGCCAGCAGCTTAGTATTCGGAATCTCTGGAAACACCATATATTTT	CASSLVFGISGNTIYF
.	TRBJ1-4	TRBV11-2	.	TGTGCCAGCAGCCTTCGCGTTGCAACTAATGAAAAACTGTTTTTT	CASSLRVATNEKLFF
TRBD1	TRBJ2-7	TRBV18	.	TGTGCCAGCTCACCACCCACAGGGGCAGGAACCTACGAGCAGTACTTC	CASSPPTGAGTYEQYF
.	TRBJ1-1	TRBV27	.	TGTGCCAGCAGTTTACACACAATGAACACTGAAGCTTTCTTT	CASSLHTMNTEAFF
.	TRBJ2-3	TRBV30	.	TGTGCCTGGAGCCCAGGTGGGGATACGCAGTATTTT	CAWSPGGDTQYF
TRBD2	TRBJ2-5	TRBV9	.	TGTGCCAGCAGCCCAGGGACTAGCGGGGGCCAACAAGAGACCCAGTACTTC	CASSPGTSGGQQETQYF
.	TRBJ1-6	TRBV9	few	TGTGCCAGCAGCGGAGCGGTTTCCATAAATTCACCCCTCCACTTT	CASSGAVSINSPLHF
.	TRBJ1-2	TRBV5-1	.	TGCGCCAGCAGCCACAACCTGCAATATGGCTACACCTTC	CASSHNLQYGYTF
.	TRBJ1-5	TRBV4-1	.	TGCGCCAGCAGCCAAGAGTCAGGGTCGGATAGCAATCAGCCCCAGCATTTT	CASSQESGSDSNQPQHF
TRBD1	TRBJ1-4	TRBV18	.	TGTGCCAGCTCACCAGCGTCAGGGGGTCGGGAAAAACTGTTTTTT	CASSPASGGREKLFF
TRBD1	TRBJ2-7	TRBV7-2	.	TGTGCCAGCAGCTTAGATTGGTTAGAGGGGGCGAGAGAGCAGTACTTC	CASSLDWLEGAREQYF
TRBD1	TRBJ1-1	TRBV19	few	TGTGCCAGTAGTAACTACGGACAGGGAATGGTTCAAGCTTTCTTT	CASSNYGQGMVQAFF
.	TRBJ2-3	TRBV7-2	.	TGTGCCAGCAGCTTACAGCCTCGAGGGGATACGCAGTATTTT	CASSLQPRGDTQYF
.	TRBJ2-6	TRBV7-6	.	TGTGCCAGCAGCCCTGTCTACGGGGCCAACGTCCTGACTTTC	CASSPVYGANVLTF
.	TRBJ1-3	TRBV18	few	TGTGCCAGCTCACCCTCGCCTGGGGGCCCTTCTGGAAACACCATATATTTT	CASSPSPGGPSGNTIYF
TRBD1	TRBJ2-7	TRBV19	.	TGTGCCAGTAGTATAGCCGGGACAGGGGTGAGAGAGCAGTACTTC	CASSIAGTGVREQYF